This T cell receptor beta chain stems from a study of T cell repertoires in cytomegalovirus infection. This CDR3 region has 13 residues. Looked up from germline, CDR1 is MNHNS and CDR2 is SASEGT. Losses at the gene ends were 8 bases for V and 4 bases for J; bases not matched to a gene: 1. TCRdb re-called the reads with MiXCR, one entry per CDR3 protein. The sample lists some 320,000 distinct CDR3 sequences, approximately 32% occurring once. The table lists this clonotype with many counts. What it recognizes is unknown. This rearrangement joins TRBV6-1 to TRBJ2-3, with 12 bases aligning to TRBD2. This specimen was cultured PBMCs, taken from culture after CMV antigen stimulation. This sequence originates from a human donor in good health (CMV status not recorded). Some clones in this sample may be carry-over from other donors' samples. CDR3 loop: CASRLAGADTQYF. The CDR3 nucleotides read TGTGCCAGCCGACTAGCGGGGGCAGATACGCAGTATTTT.